These 11 T cell receptor beta chains were all obtained from the same sample, sequenced in a study of OX40 agonist ivuxolimab in advanced cancers. TCRdb's table, derived via immunoSEQ multiplex PCR, lists solely in-frame clones and lacks some. The sample consists of around 98,000 clones, roughly 85% of them appearing once. This specimen was CD4+ or CD8+ T cells sorted from blood, taken in a trial of the OX40 agonist ivuxolimab. These receptors originate from an adult with an advanced solid tumor such as melanoma, head and neck, liver or kidney cancer.

The rearrangement joins TRBV29-1 to TRBJ2-5; D not certain. Trimming shortened V by 2 bases and J by 0 bases, and 1 base separated the two germline ends. This CDR3 comprises 11 residues. The germline V gene has CDR1 SQVTM and CDR2 ANQGSEA. The CDR3 DNA reads TGCAGCGTTGAATACCAAGAGACCCAGTACTTC. Amino acids: CSVEYQETQYF. The full variable domain, completed using reference TRBV29-1 and TRBJ2-5, is SAVISQKPSRDICQRGTSLTIQCQVDSQVTMMFWYRQQPGQSLTLIATANQGSEATYESGFVIDKFPISRPNLTFSTLTVSNMSPEDSSIYLCSVEYQETQYFGPGTRLLVL.

V and J are TRBV27 and TRBJ1-1; 7 bases line up with TRBD1. V lost 1 base, J lost 8 bases, and 7 bases stayed unmatched. CDR3 length: 14 residues. Germline assignment: CDR1 MNHEY and CDR2 SMNVEV (reference sequence). The CDR3 here is CASSLWQGGAEAFF. CDR3 bases: TGTGCCAGCAGTTTATGGCAGGGGGGGGCGGAAGCTTTCTTT.

The J gene is TRBJ1-5, the V gene TRBV9, with D perhaps TRBD1 (5 bases). CDR1 SGDLS and CDR2 YYNGEE come from the germline V gene. CDR3 length: 15 amino acids. The V end was cut by 5 bases, the J end by 5 bases, with 17 bases between. The chain's CDR3 is CASSPSLGRYQPQHF. The CDR3 nucleotides read TGTGCCAGCAGTCCAAGCTTGGGGCGGTATCAGCCCCAGCATTTT.

V is TRBV7-6 and J is TRBJ1-2, with TRBD1 matching 7 bases. Trimming cost V 6 bases and J 5 bases; bases outside gene matches: 6. The CDR3 has 13 amino acids. Germline assignment: CDR1 SGHVS and CDR2 FNYEAQ. Here the CDR3 reads CASSFRTGYGYTF. In DNA, the CDR3 is TGTGCCAGCAGTTTCCGGACAGGTTATGGCTACACCTTC.

The chain recombines TRBV11-2 with TRBJ1-4; 8 bases map to TRBD1. The CDR3 extends over 17 amino acids. Germline values: CDR1 SGHAT, CDR2 FQNNGV. The trim removed 0 bases at V and 3 bases at J, leaving 6 bases unmatched. CDR3 nucleotide sequence: TGTGCCAGCAGCTTAGACGGCCAGGGGGCGGCTAATGAAAAACTGTTTTTT. Translating gives CASSLDGQGAANEKLFF.

V gene TRBV5-4 combines with J gene TRBJ2-1, with D possibly TRBD2 on 5 matching bases. There are 15 residues in the CDR3. With 3 bases removed from V and 0 bases from J, the gap between germline ends came to 10 bases. Germline V gene data show CDR1 as SGHNT and CDR2 as YYREEE (reference sequence). CDR3 sequence: CASSSGESSYNEQFF. CDR3 coding DNA: TGTGCCAGCAGCTCCGGGGAGAGCTCCTACAATGAGCAGTTCTTC.

In its sample, this clone was seen a few times. The rearrangement links TRBV7-9 to TRBJ1-5; D remains unclear. The ends were cut back, 3 bases at V and 0 bases at J, with 6 bases in the middle. Looked up from germline, CDR1 is SEHNR and CDR2 is FQNEAQ (reference sequence). This CDR3 contains 14 residues. The CDR3 nucleotides are TGTGCCAGCAGCTTGACGAATAGCAATCAGCCCCAGCATTTT. It encodes CASSLTNSNQPQHF.

This chain joins TRBV6-5 and TRBJ1-1; no firm D call. The V gene's germline CDR1 is MNHEY and CDR2 SVGAGI. This CDR3 comprises 13 residues. V was clipped by 2 bases and J by 4 bases, with 8 bases between them. The CDR3 region has the DNA TGTGCCAGCAGTTACCAGGTTGTCACTGAAGCTTTCTTT. Translation: CASSYQVVTEAFF.

The gene calls are TRBV7-8 and TRBJ2-7; TRBD1 might be the D (7 bases). Trimming shortened V by 4 bases and J by 2 bases, and 12 bases separated the two germline ends. Germline V CDR1 and CDR2: SGHVS, FQNEAQ. The CDR3 extends over 14 amino acids. This CDR3 is CASSSQGGPYEQYF. CDR3 coding DNA: TGTGCCAGCAGCTCGCAGGGGGGTCCCTACGAGCAGTACTTC. The entire variable domain, with the rest obtained from reference TRBV7-8 and TRBJ2-7, is as follows: GAGVSQSPRYKVAKRGQDVALRCDPISGHVSLFWYQQALGQGPEFLTYFQNEAQLDKSGLPSDRFFAERPEGSVSTLKIQRTQQEDSAVYLCASSSQGGPYEQYFGPGTRLTVT.

This chain joins TRBV5-6 and TRBJ2-5; 8 nucleotides match TRBD1. CDR1 SGHDT and CDR2 YYEEEE come from the germline V gene. The CDR3 is 17 residues long. V lost 3 bases and J lost 1; bases outside the gene matches: 11. In DNA, the CDR3 is TGTGCCAGCAGCTCGTTAAGGGACAGGTGGGGCCAAGAGACCCAGTACTTC. It translates to CASSSLRDRWGQETQYF.

V gene TRBV10-3 combines with J gene TRBJ2-2; D is possibly TRBD1 (6 bases). The V and J ends lost 7 bases and 6 bases respectively, with 15 bases between them. This CDR3 contains 14 residues. The germline V gene encodes CDR1 ENHRY and CDR2 SYGVKD. The CDR3 reads CAIKEARQAGELFF. The CDR3, as DNA: TGTGCCATCAAAGAGGCTCGACAGGCCGGGGAGCTGTTTTTT.